Listed here are 28 T cell receptor beta chains from one sample, sequenced in a study of Ad26.COV2.S vaccination and SARS-CoV-2 variants. Clones were read by immunoSEQ multiplex PCR, and TCRdb kept only the in-frame ones, dropping some. The sample contains about 350,000 clones, about 88% of which appear only once. Indicated treatment: around 19 received Ad26.COV2.S at low or high dose, single or two shots; several received placebo; per-sample allocation not given. Specimens were obtained on day 63 following the first vaccine or placebo injection. Sequencing used peripheral blood, obtained in a trial of Ad26.COV2.S vaccine versus placebo. The receptors here all came from a person aged 18-60 years who received the Ad26.COV2.S COVID-19 vaccine or a placebo.

This chain links TRBV30 with TRBJ1-5; D unresolved. Trimming took off 2 bases at V and 0 bases at J, with 17 bases between the two ends. The germline V gene encodes CDR1 GTSNPN and CDR2 SVGIG (reference sequence). The CDR3 spans 17 residues. The CDR3 region is CAWSPVLTTPSNQPQHF. The CDR3 nucleotides are TGTGCCTGGAGTCCGGTCCTTACCACCCCTAGCAATCAGCCCCAGCATTTT. The full variable domain, in which reference TRBV30 and TRBJ1-5 provide the parts outside the CDR3, is SQTIHQWPATLVQPVGSPLSLECTVEGTSNPNLYWYRQAAGRGLQLLFYSVGIGQISSEVPQNLSASRPQDRQFILSSKKLLLSDSGFYLCAWSPVLTTPSNQPQHFGDGTRLSIL.

The chain couples TRBV5-1 to TRBJ1-6; D uncertain. V lost 0 bases, J lost 10 bases, and 17 bases lay in between. The germline CDR1 and CDR2 sequences are SGHRS and YFSETQ. This CDR3 is 16 amino acids long. CDR3 region: CASSLEILGQHSPLHF. The CDR3, as DNA: TGCGCCAGCAGCTTGGAAATTTTAGGGCAACACTCACCCCTCCACTTT.

The rearrangement links TRBV9 to TRBJ1-6; unclear D gene. Trimming pared 0 bases from V and 10 bases from J, leaving 14 bases between. Looked up from germline, CDR1 is SGDLS and CDR2 is YYNGEE. The CDR3 covers 15 residues. CDR3 sequence (DNA): TGTGCCAGCAGCGTAGATAAAGGCCACGGCTCACCCCTCCACTTT. This encodes CASSVDKGHGSPLHF.

CDR3 sequence reads: CASSYSGQGPTYGYTF. In DNA, the CDR3 is TGTGCCAGCAGTTACTCAGGGCAGGGACCGACCTATGGCTACACCTTC. The J gene is TRBJ1-2, the V gene TRBV6-2 or TRBV6-3; tentative D call: TRBD1 (5 bases). The ends were cut back, 0 bases at V and 4 bases at J, with 15 bases in the middle. Germline-derived CDR1 and CDR2 are MNHEY and SVGEGT. CDR3 length: 16 amino acids.

J is TRBJ1-1 and V is TRBV5-1, with TRBD1 identical over 7 bases. The CDR3 is 16 amino acids. The germline V gene has CDR1 SGHRS and CDR2 YFSETQ. V dropped 2 bases and J dropped 0; count of bases not matched to a gene: 7. CDR3 region: CASSFGGQSMNTEAFF. CDR3 DNA sequence: TGCGCCAGCAGCTTTGGGGGACAGTCAATGAACACTGAAGCTTTCTTT. Full variable domain (missing parts from reference TRBV5-1 and TRBJ1-1): KAGVTQTPRYLIKTRGQQVTLSCSPISGHRSVSWYQQTPGQGLQFLFEYFSETQRNKGNFPGRFSGRQFSNSRSEMNVSTLELGDSALYLCASSFGGQSMNTEAFFGQGTRLTVV.

This clone has a single count. The chain couples TRBV25-1 to TRBJ2-1; possibly TRBD1 or TRBD2 for D (5 bases each). This CDR3 is built from 15 residues. The germline V and J ends were trimmed by 6 bases and 5 bases, with 17 bases remaining between them. In germline, CDR1 is MGHDK, CDR2 SYGVNS. CDR3 protein: CASSLIRDPNNEQFF. The CDR3 DNA reads as TGTGCCAGCAGCTTAATCCGGGACCCCAACAATGAGCAGTTCTTC.

This rearrangement joins TRBV13 to TRBJ2-2, with TRBD1 matching 9 bases. Germline assignment: CDR1 PRHDT and CDR2 FYEKMQ (reference sequence). This CDR3 comprises 15 residues. V lost 5 bases and J lost 3; bases outside the gene matches: 4. DNA for the CDR3: TGTGCCAGCAGCCTCGGGACAGGGCACACCGGGGAGCTGTTTTTT. This gives the protein CASSLGTGHTGELFF.

This rearrangement joins TRBV20-1 to TRBJ2-7, with a weak D call TRBD2 (6 bases). CDR3 size: 13 residues. V was clipped by 3 bases and J by 6 bases, with 15 bases between them. The germline CDR1 and CDR2 sequences are DFQATT and SNEGSKA (reference sequence). In DNA, the CDR3 is TGCAGTGCTAGTGAACAGGTGGGAGGCGAGCAGTACTTC. It yields the protein CSASEQVGGEQYF.

The chain employs TRBV27 and TRBJ2-6; possible D gene TRBD1, 6 bases. Germline V CDR1 and CDR2: MNHEY, SMNVEV (reference sequence). With 5 bases removed from V and 1 base from J, the gap between germline ends came to 12 bases. The CDR3 spans 16 residues. The CDR3 sequence is CASSPQGQSGANVLTF. CDR3 sequence (DNA): TGTGCCAGCAGTCCCCAAGGACAGTCTGGGGCCAACGTCCTGACTTTC.

In this sample, this clone turned up once. This chain uses TRBV7-2 with TRBJ1-5; tentatively, D is TRBD1 (5 bases). V was clipped by 1 base and J by 5 bases, with 12 bases between them. This CDR3 contains 15 residues. Germline V gene data show CDR1 as SGHTA and CDR2 as FQGNSA. The CDR3 sequence: CASSLVPVGDQPQHF. The DNA for the CDR3 is TGTGCCAGCAGCTTAGTACCGGTGGGGGATCAGCCCCAGCATTTT.

The chain combines TRBV28 with TRBJ2-5, with TRBD1 as a possible D gene (5 bases). CDR3 length: 14 amino acids. Germline V CDR1 and CDR2: MDHEN, SYDVKM. Trimming took off 1 base at V and 5 bases at J, with 11 bases between the two ends. The CDR3 sequence: CASSLSGFKETQYF. CDR3 sequence (DNA): TGTGCCAGCAGTTTATCAGGGTTCAAGGAGACCCAGTACTTC.

This clone occurred many times. This chain uses TRBV7-3 with TRBJ2-7; 7 bases are shared with TRBD1. CDR3 size: 15 residues. V lost 1 base and J lost 6; bases outside the gene matches: 9. Germline CDR1 is SGHTA and CDR2 is FQGTGA. The CDR3 region has the DNA TGTGCCAGCAGCTTAAGGGGACAGAGTCTGTCCGAGCAGTACTTC. Its translation: CASSLRGQSLSEQYF.

V gene TRBV7-2 combines with J gene TRBJ2-2; 14 bases line up with TRBD2. V lost 8 bases to trimming and J lost 2 bases; unmatched junction nucleotides: 4. CDR1 SGHTA and CDR2 FQGNSA come from the germline V gene. CDR3 length equals 16 residues. DNA of the CDR3: TGTGCCAGCTCGGGGACTAGCGGGGGTAACACCGGGGAGCTGTTTTTT. Encoded protein: CASSGTSGGNTGELFF. The entire variable domain, with the rest obtained from reference TRBV7-2 and TRBJ2-2, is as follows: GAGVSQSPSNKVTEKGKDVELRCDPISGHTALYWYRQSLGQGLEFLIYFQGNSAPDKSGLPSDRFSAERTGGSVSTLTIQRTQQEDSAVYLCASSGTSGGNTGELFFGEGSRLTVL.

This chain's CDR3 is CASSSPTSTWGTQYF. The CDR3 DNA reads TGTGCCAGCAGTTCCCCAACAAGCACGTGGGGGACCCAGTACTTC. This chain connects TRBV6-2 or TRBV6-3 to TRBJ2-5; D is ambiguous. This CDR3 comprises 15 residues. Trimming removed 4 bases from V and 7 bases from J, with 19 bases in between. Germline CDR1 is MNHEY and CDR2 is SVGEGT.

With respect to this clone: The germline gene is not matched at one end of the junction; a read error may be the cause. The chain joins TRBV10-3 to TRBJ1-2; 10 nucleotides match TRBD1. Germline CDR1 is ENHRY and CDR2 is SYGVKD. The CDR3 runs 14 residues. The CDR3: CAIRTPGTGDRMGF. As DNA, the CDR3 is TGTGCCATCAGAACCCCCGGGACAGGGGACCGAATGGGGTTC.

V gene TRBV5-1 combines with J gene TRBJ1-2, with 9 bases fitting TRBD1. Germline lookup yields CDR1 SGHRS and CDR2 YFSETQ. The CDR3 sequence is 14 residues long. The junction had 3 bases not matched to a gene; V was cut back by 4 bases and J by 2 bases. CDR3 sequence reads: CASSQTGGNYGYTF. As DNA, the CDR3 is TGCGCCAGCAGCCAGACAGGGGGAAACTATGGCTACACCTTC.

The chain is built from TRBV10-1 and TRBJ2-2; no reliable D call. CDR3 size: 15 residues. V was trimmed by 3 bases and J by 1 base, leaving 9 bases between them. CDR1 WNHNN and CDR2 SYGVQD come from the germline V gene (reference sequence). The chain's CDR3 is CASSDRTENTGELFF. DNA for the CDR3: TGCGCCAGCAGTGACCGTACAGAGAACACCGGGGAGCTGTTTTTT.

V usage is TRBV11-2 and J usage is TRBJ1-1, with D unresolved. CDR3 length: 11 amino acids. Germline V gene lookup returns CDR1 SGHAT and CDR2 FQNNGV. The V end was cut by 3 bases, the J end by 5 bases, with 4 bases between. The CDR3 here is CASSLGTEAFF. The DNA of the CDR3 is TGTGCCAGCAGCTTGGGTACTGAAGCTTTCTTT. The entire variable domain, with the rest obtained from reference TRBV11-2 and TRBJ1-1, is as follows: EAGVAQSPRYKIIEKRQSVAFWCNPISGHATLYWYQQILGQGPKLLIQFQNNGVVDDSQLPKDRFSAERLKGVDSTLKIQPAKLEDSAVYLCASSLGTEAFFGQGTRLTVV.

This clone has a single count. The genes are TRBV12-3 or TRBV12-4 and TRBJ1-5; D is uncertain. The CDR3 is 13 residues long. Trimming cost V 4 bases and J 6 bases, with 10 bases left between them. The CDR3 coding sequence is TGTGCCAGCAGTTACATGTGGGGTCAGCCCCAGCATTTT. This encodes CASSYMWGQPQHF.

This clone occurred a few times. The genes are TRBV19 and TRBJ1-5, with 8 positions matching TRBD1. Trimming at V came to 5 bases and at J to 4 bases, leaving 10 bases not matched to a gene. The CDR3 loop spans 16 amino acids. Looked up from germline, CDR1 is LNHDA and CDR2 is SQIVND (reference sequence). In DNA, the CDR3 is TGTGCCAGTAGTTCGTTCCCGGGACAGGATAATCAGCCCCAGCATTTT. This encodes CASSSFPGQDNQPQHF.

The rearrangement links TRBV6-5 to TRBJ1-3; 9 positions match TRBD1. Germline lookup yields CDR1 MNHEY and CDR2 SVGAGI. The CDR3 spans 13 residues. Trimming cost V 6 bases and J 3 bases; bases outside gene matches: 0. The CDR3 coding sequence is TGTGCCAGCAGGACAGGGGGTGGAAACACCATATATTTT. Amino acid sequence: CASRTGGGNTIYF.

The chain recombines TRBV28 with TRBJ2-1, with D possibly being TRBD1 or TRBD2 (6 bases each). This CDR3 contains 15 residues. V gave up 7 bases and J gave up 9 bases, with 22 bases separating them. CDR1 MDHEN and CDR2 SYDVKM come from the germline V gene. The CDR3 sequence: CASTLGGTIGAEQFF. In nucleotides, the CDR3 is TGTGCCAGCACCTTGGGGGGCACTATAGGAGCTGAGCAGTTCTTC.

This sequence joins TRBV14 and TRBJ1-6; 7 bases align to TRBD1. The trim removed 3 bases at V and 13 bases at J, leaving 9 bases unmatched. The germline gives CDR1 SGHDN, CDR2 FVKESK. The CDR3 is 14 amino acids. CDR3 sequence (DNA): TGTGCCAGCAGCCAGCGACAGGGATCGCCTCCCCTCCACTTT. This encodes CASSQRQGSPPLHF.

The gene calls are TRBV28 and TRBJ2-1; TRBD1 matches at 9 bases. Unmatched junction bases numbered 6, after V lost 4 bases and J lost 2 bases. The CDR3 contains 16 residues. The germline CDR1 and CDR2 sequences are MDHEN and SYDVKM. The CDR3 DNA is TGTGCCAGCAGTTCCAGGGACAGGGTGACCTACAATGAGCAGTTCTTC. Residues: CASSSRDRVTYNEQFF.

This rearrangement joins TRBV6-2 or TRBV6-3 to TRBJ2-7; 8 nucleotides match TRBD1. Germline lookup yields CDR1 MNHEY and CDR2 SVGEGT. This CDR3 region has 16 residues. Unmatched junction bases numbered 11, after V lost 2 bases and J lost 5 bases. CDR3 nucleotides: TGTGCCAGCAGTTACCCCGCAGGGGGCTTAGAGGACGAGCAGTACTTC. This encodes CASSYPAGGLEDEQYF.

For the CDR3, the DNA is TGTGCCAGCAGTGGACCATCCTTCACAGATACGCAGTATTTT. Translation gives CASSGPSFTDTQYF. The V gene is TRBV28, the J gene TRBJ2-3; D is ambiguous. Germline values: CDR1 MDHEN, CDR2 SYDVKM. V was cut by 5 bases and J by 2 bases, with 11 bases left in between. The CDR3 is 14 residues long.

As DNA, the CDR3 is TGTGCCAGCACCGTTTCTCGGACTACCAACACAGATACGCAGTATTTT. Translated, it gives CASTVSRTTNTDTQYF. This chain links TRBV7-2 with TRBJ2-3, with D possibly being TRBD2 (6 bases). Trimming removed 7 bases at V and 2 bases at J, with 19 bases between. The CDR3 contains 16 residues. Germline lookup yields CDR1 SGHTA and CDR2 FQGNSA. Together with reference TRBV7-2 and TRBJ2-3, the CDR3 gives the full variable domain: GAGVSQSPSNKVTEKGKDVELRCDPISGHTALYWYRQSLGQGLEFLIYFQGNSAPDKSGLPSDRFSAERTGGSVSTLTIQRTQQEDSAVYLCASTVSRTTNTDTQYFGPGTRLTVL.

The chain is built from TRBV19 and TRBJ2-1; weak D call: TRBD1 (6 bases). Germline lookup yields CDR1 LNHDA and CDR2 SQIVND (reference sequence). This CDR3 region has 15 residues. The germline V and J ends were trimmed by 2 bases and 6 bases, with 14 bases remaining between them. CDR3 DNA sequence: TGTGCCAGTAGTATACTACCAGGGGTTGGCAATGAGCAGTTCTTC. The encoded protein is CASSILPGVGNEQFF.